Each of the 21 T cell receptor beta chains below was sequenced from the same sample in a study of blood T cell repertoires in COVID-19. Libraries were prepared by immunoSEQ multiplex PCR; TCRdb keeps only in-frame clonotypes and omits some of them. This repertoire shows approximately 190,000 clones, about four fifths found once; its top ten account for 5.5% to 7.5%. Sequenced: peripheral blood. These receptors originate from a woman in her 40s with acute or convalescent COVID-19.

The chain carries TRBV5-1 and TRBJ2-1; D is possibly TRBD2 (6 bases). CDR1 is SGHRS and CDR2 is YFSETQ in the germline V gene. The CDR3 totals 14 residues. V dropped 0 bases and J dropped 9 bases, with 13 bases sitting between them. CDR3 sequence (DNA): TGCGCCAGCAGCTTGGTCCAGGCGGGGTCTGAGCAGTTCTTC. Its protein is CASSLVQAGSEQFF.

The genes are TRBV11-2 and TRBJ2-3, with D possibly being TRBD2 (6 bases). V was cut by 5 bases and J by 8 bases, with 20 bases left in between. This CDR3 comprises 15 residues. CDR1 is SGHAT, CDR2 FQNNGV, per germline. The CDR3 DNA sequence: TGTGCCAGCAGCCCCGGTGGGGACTCAGCGGTTACGCAGTATTTT. Protein product: CASSPGGDSAVTQYF.

This clone showed up just once. V and J are TRBV3-1 (or the pseudogene TRBV3-2) and TRBJ2-7; D is unclear. The CDR3 has 14 residues. The V end was cut by 1 base, the J end by 6 bases, with 13 bases between. Per the germline V gene, CDR1 is LGHDT and CDR2 is YNNKEL (reference sequence). In nucleotides, the CDR3 is TGTGCCAGCAGCCAAGGGCAGGCAGAGCTCGAGCAGTACTTC. This codes for CASSQGQAELEQYF.

The V gene is TRBV7-3, the J gene TRBJ2-7, with a tentative D call TRBD1 (6 bases). V was shortened by 6 bases and J by 6 bases, with 15 bases between the two germline ends. In germline, CDR1 is SGHTA, CDR2 FQGTGA. This CDR3 spans 13 amino acids. The CDR3 is CASSPKTGSEQYF. The CDR3 coding sequence is TGTGCCAGCAGTCCTAAAACAGGGTCCGAGCAGTACTTC.

This chain connects TRBV30 to TRBJ1-2; no reliable D call. Trimming stripped 0 bases from V and 2 bases from J, with 10 bases between. This CDR3 has 14 amino acids. Germline CDR1 and CDR2: GTSNPN and SVGIG (reference sequence). The CDR3 coding sequence is TGTGCCTGGAGTGTACCCCCGGGGAACTATGGCTACACCTTC. Translated, it gives CAWSVPPGNYGYTF.

J is TRBJ2-1 and V is TRBV14, with 8 bases matching TRBD1. With 6 bases clipped from V and 3 bases from J, the junction kept 13 bases outside the gene matches. The length of the CDR3 is 17 residues. Germline V lookup: CDR1 SGHDN, CDR2 FVKESK. CDR3 nucleotide sequence: TGTGCCAGCAGTCCTTATACCGGGACAGGTCACTACAATGAGCAGTTCTTC. Encoded protein: CASSPYTGTGHYNEQFF.

V and J are TRBV7-9 and TRBJ1-1; D ambiguous. V lost 1 base, J lost 4 bases, and 10 bases lay in between. The CDR3 totals 14 residues. Germline V gives CDR1 SEHNR, CDR2 FQNEAQ (reference sequence). The CDR3 protein is CASSLVMESTEAFF. CDR3 bases: TGTGCCAGCAGCTTAGTCATGGAGAGCACTGAAGCTTTCTTT.

The V and J genes are TRBV10-2 and TRBJ2-7; tentative D call: TRBD2 (6 bases). CDR3 size: 18 residues. V lost 1 base, J lost 6 bases, and 25 bases lay in between. Per the germline V gene, CDR1 is WSHSY and CDR2 is SAAADI. The CDR3 here is CASSEYGGASAGGGEQYF. CDR3 nucleotides: TGCGCCAGCAGTGAGTACGGCGGGGCGAGCGCCGGGGGAGGCGAGCAGTACTTC.

The rearrangement uses TRBV11-1 and TRBJ2-5, with D possibly being TRBD1 (6 bases). Germline CDR1 SGHAT, CDR2 FQDESV (reference sequence). CDR3 length: 15 amino acids. Trimming cost V 1 base and J 6 bases, with 15 bases left between them. The CDR3 loop reads CASSLVRDKEKTQYF. CDR3 coding DNA: TGTGCCAGCAGCTTAGTCCGGGACAAGGAAAAGACCCAGTACTTC.

The rearrangement uses TRBV2 and TRBJ1-1, with 11 nucleotides matching TRBD1. With V trimmed by 5 bases and J by 0 bases, 5 bases remained unmatched. CDR3 length: 16 amino acids. Per germline, CDR1 SNHLY and CDR2 FYNNEI. CDR3 DNA sequence: TGTGCCAGCAGTTGGGGACAGGGGGGGTTGAACACTGAAGCTTTCTTT. Protein product: CASSWGQGGLNTEAFF.

The chain uses TRBV10-1 and TRBJ1-4, with a possible D match to TRBD1 (6 bases). Germline CDR1 and CDR2: WNHNN and SYGVQD (reference sequence). The CDR3 totals 15 residues. The germline V and J ends were trimmed by 6 bases and 5 bases, with 16 bases remaining between them. CDR3 region: CASSTGHQDNEKLFF. CDR3 coding DNA: TGCGCCAGCAGCACAGGGCACCAGGACAATGAAAAACTGTTTTTT.

The chain employs TRBV6-5 and TRBJ1-2; D may be TRBD1 (6 bases). V shed 5 bases and J shed 8 bases, with 18 bases lying between them. The germline V gene encodes CDR1 MNHEY and CDR2 SVGAGI. The CDR3 sequence is 14 residues long. The CDR3 here is CASSIQGSGLGYTF. The CDR3 DNA reads TGTGCCAGCAGTATCCAGGGGTCGGGGTTGGGCTACACCTTC.

The rearrangement links TRBV7-9 to TRBJ2-1; 8 nucleotides match TRBD2. CDR3 length: 14 amino acids. After removal of 6 bases from V and 5 bases from J, the junction contained 6 bases not matched to a gene. Germline CDR1 reads SEHNR; CDR2 reads FQNEAQ (reference sequence). The CDR3 nucleotides are TGTGCCAGCAGGTACTTAGCGGGGAACAATGAGCAGTTCTTC. Translation: CASRYLAGNNEQFF.

The gene calls are TRBV28 and TRBJ1-5; 8 nucleotides agree with TRBD1. V shed 7 bases, J shed 7 bases, and the junction held 9 bases outside the gene matches. The CDR3 is made up of 14 amino acids. Germline V gene sequence: CDR1 MDHEN, CDR2 SYDVKM. The CDR3 DNA reads TGTGCCAGCAAGCCTGGGACAGGACGACAGCCCCAGCATTTT. Translating it yields CASKPGTGRQPQHF.

The chain carries TRBV21-1 and TRBJ1-6; the table gives TRBD1 as D, unverified against the DNA. TRBV21-1 constitutes a pseudogene. The CDR3 runs to 17 residues. Here the CDR3 DNA reads TGTGCCAGCAGCAAGGACAGGGTGGGCTCCTATAATTCACCCCTCCACTTT. Translation gives CASSKDRVGSYNSPLHF.

J is TRBJ1-1 and V is TRBV27; D ambiguous. The germline V gene encodes CDR1 MNHEY and CDR2 SMNVEV (reference sequence). V shed 2 bases and J shed 1 base, with 8 bases lying between them. There are 14 residues in the CDR3. In DNA, the CDR3 is TGTGCCAGCAGTTTAGGACGGGGGAACACTGAAGCTTTCTTT. As protein: CASSLGRGNTEAFF.

The chain combines TRBV2 with TRBJ2-7, with no clear D. This CDR3 region has 15 residues. V dropped 6 bases and J dropped 4 bases, with 19 bases sitting between them. The germline V gene encodes CDR1 SNHLY and CDR2 FYNNEI. CDR3 nucleotides: TGTGCCAGCAGGCAAAAAACCCAGACTGCGTACGAGCAGTACTTC. This encodes CASRQKTQTAYEQYF.

This clone was picked up one time. The rearrangement links TRBV30 to TRBJ1-2; D unclear. Germline V gene sequence: CDR1 GTSNPN, CDR2 SVGIG (reference sequence). CDR3 size: 11 residues. Trimming took off 4 bases at V and 7 bases at J, with 10 bases between the two ends. The CDR3 here is CAWTLRGGYTF. The DNA of the CDR3 is TGTGCCTGGACCCTACGCGGTGGCTACACCTTC.

The V and J genes are TRBV11-2 and TRBJ2-1, with 7 positions matching TRBD2. This CDR3 is built from 15 residues. Germline V gene lookup returns CDR1 SGHAT and CDR2 FQNNGV. Trimming cost V 1 base and J 6 bases; bases outside gene matches: 6. This chain's CDR3 is CASSLAWGGVNEQFF. CDR3 DNA: TGTGCCAGCAGCTTAGCCTGGGGGGGGGTCAATGAGCAGTTCTTC.

V usage is TRBV7-2 and J usage is TRBJ2-7; 7 bases are shared with TRBD2. The J segment lost 2 bases and the V segment lost 0 bases, leaving 1 base of the junction unmatched. The CDR3 covers 14 residues. Germline V gives CDR1 SGHTA, CDR2 FQGNSA. CDR3 loop: CASSLAGTTYEQYF. In nucleotides, the CDR3 is TGTGCCAGCAGCTTAGCGGGGACTACCTACGAGCAGTACTTC.

The CDR3 is CASRVGTSGMNTGELFF. The DNA for the CDR3 is TGTGCCAGCAGGGTCGGGACTAGCGGGATGAACACCGGGGAGCTGTTTTTT. This sequence joins TRBV2 and TRBJ2-2; 13 bases match TRBD2. This CDR3 is built from 17 residues. With V trimmed by 6 bases and J by 1 base, 5 bases remained unmatched. In germline, CDR1 is SNHLY, CDR2 FYNNEI.